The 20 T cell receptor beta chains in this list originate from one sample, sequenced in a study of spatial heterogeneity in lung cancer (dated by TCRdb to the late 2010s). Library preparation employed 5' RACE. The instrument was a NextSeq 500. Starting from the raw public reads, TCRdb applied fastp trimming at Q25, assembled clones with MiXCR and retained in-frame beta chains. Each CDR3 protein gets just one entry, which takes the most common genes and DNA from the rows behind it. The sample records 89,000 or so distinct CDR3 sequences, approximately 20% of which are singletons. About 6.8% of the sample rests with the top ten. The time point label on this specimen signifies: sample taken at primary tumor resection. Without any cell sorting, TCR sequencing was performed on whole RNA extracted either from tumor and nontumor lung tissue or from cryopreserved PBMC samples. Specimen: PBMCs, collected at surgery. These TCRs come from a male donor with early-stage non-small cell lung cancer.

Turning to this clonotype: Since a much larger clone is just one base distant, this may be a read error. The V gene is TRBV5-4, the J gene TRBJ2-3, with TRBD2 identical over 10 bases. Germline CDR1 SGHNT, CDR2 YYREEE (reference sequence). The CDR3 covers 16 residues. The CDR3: CAISSLAGGGTDTQYF. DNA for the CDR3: TGTGCCATCAGCTCCTTAGCGGGGGGTGGCACAGATACGCAGTATTTT. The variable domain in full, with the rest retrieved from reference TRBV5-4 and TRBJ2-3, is ETGVTQSPTHLIKTRGQQVTLRCSSQSGHNTVSWYQQALGQGPQFIFQYYREEENGRGNFPPRFSGLQFPNYSSELNVNALELDDSALYLCAISSLAGGGTDTQYFGPGTRLTVL.

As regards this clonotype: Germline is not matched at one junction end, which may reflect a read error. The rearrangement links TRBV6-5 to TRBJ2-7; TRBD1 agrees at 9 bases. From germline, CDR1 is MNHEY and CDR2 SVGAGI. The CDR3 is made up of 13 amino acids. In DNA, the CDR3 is TGTGCCAGCACTCTAGTCCCCGGGACAGGGAAGGACTTC. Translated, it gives CASTLVPGTGKDF.

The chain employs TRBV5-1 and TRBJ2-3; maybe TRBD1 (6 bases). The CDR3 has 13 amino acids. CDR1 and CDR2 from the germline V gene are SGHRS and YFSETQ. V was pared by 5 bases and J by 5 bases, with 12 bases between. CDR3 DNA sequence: TGCGCCAGCAGTTGGGACACTGAAGATACGCAGTATTTT. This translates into CASSWDTEDTQYF.

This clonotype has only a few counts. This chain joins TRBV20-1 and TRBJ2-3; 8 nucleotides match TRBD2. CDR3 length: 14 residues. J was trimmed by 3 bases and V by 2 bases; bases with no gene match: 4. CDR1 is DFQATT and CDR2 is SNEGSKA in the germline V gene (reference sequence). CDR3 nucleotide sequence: TGCAGTGCTAGAAGCGGGGGCCAGACAGATACGCAGTATTTT. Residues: CSARSGGQTDTQYF.

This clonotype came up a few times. The chain's CDR3 is CASSLGVISRGSYEQYF. Here the CDR3 DNA reads TGTGCCAGCAGCTTGGGTGTCATTTCCCGGGGCTCCTACGAGCAGTACTTC. V is TRBV5-6 and J is TRBJ2-7, with a tentative D call TRBD2 (5 bases). CDR1 and CDR2 (germline): SGHDT, YYEEEE. V dropped 0 bases and J dropped 0 bases, with 16 bases sitting between them. CDR3 length: 17 amino acids.

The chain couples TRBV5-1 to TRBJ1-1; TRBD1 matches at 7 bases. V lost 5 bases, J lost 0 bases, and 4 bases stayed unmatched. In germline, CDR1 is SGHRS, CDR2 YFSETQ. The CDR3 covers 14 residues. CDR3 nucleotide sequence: TGCGCCAGCAGGTGGACAGGCATGAACACTGAAGCTTTCTTT. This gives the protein CASRWTGMNTEAFF.

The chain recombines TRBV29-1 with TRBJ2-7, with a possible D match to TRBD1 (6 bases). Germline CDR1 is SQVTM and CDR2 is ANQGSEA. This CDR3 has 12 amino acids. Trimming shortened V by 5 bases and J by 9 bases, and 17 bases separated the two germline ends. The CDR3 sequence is CSVLPTGGLQYF. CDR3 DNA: TGCAGCGTTCTACCGACTGGGGGCTTGCAGTACTTC.

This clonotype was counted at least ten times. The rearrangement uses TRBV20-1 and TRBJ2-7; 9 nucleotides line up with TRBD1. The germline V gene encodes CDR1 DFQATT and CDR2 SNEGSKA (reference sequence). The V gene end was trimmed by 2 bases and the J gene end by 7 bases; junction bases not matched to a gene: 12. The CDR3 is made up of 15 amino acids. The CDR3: CSARYRDRVNREQYF. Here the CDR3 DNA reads TGCAGTGCTAGATACCGGGACAGGGTCAATAGGGAGCAGTACTTC.

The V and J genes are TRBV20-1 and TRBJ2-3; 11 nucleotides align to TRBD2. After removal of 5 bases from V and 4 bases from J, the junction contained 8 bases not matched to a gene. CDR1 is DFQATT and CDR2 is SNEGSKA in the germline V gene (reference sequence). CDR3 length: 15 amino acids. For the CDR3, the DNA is TGCAGTGCTTATCCGACTAGCGGGAAGCCAGATACGCAGTATTTT. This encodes CSAYPTSGKPDTQYF.

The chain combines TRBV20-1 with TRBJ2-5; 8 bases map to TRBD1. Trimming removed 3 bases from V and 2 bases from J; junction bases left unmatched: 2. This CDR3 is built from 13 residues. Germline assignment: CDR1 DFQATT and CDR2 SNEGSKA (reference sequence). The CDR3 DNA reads TGCAGTGCTAGCAGGACAGGGCAAGAGACCCAGTACTTC. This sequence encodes CSASRTGQETQYF.

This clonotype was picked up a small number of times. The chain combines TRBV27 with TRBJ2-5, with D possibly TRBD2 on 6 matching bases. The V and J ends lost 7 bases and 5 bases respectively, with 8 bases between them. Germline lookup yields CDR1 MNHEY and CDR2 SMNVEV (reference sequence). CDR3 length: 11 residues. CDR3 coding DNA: TGTGCCAGCAATGGGGGGGAGACCCAGTACTTC. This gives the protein CASNGGETQYF.

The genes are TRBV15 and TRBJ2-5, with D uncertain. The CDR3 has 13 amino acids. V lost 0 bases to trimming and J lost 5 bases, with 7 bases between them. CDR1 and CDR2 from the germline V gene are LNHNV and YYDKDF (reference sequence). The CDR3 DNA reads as TGTGCCACCAGCAGAGATATCGGGGAGACCCAGTACTTC. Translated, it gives CATSRDIGETQYF.

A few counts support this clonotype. In nucleotides, the CDR3 is TGTGCCGCGGGACTAGCGGGAGTCTCCTACGAGCAGTACTTC. Translating gives CAAGLAGVSYEQYF. V and J are TRBV5-4 and TRBJ2-7, with 14 bases aligning to TRBD2. V shed 10 bases, J shed 0 bases, and the junction held 3 bases outside the gene matches. The CDR3 is made up of 14 amino acids. The germline CDR1 and CDR2 sequences are SGHNT and YYREEE (reference sequence).

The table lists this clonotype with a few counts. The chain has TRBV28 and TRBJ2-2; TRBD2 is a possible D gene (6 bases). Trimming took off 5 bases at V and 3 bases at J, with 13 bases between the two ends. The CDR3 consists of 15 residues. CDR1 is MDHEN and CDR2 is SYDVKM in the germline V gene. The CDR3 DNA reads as TGTGCCAGCAGTCCATCGGCGGGATACACCGGGGAGCTGTTTTTT. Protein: CASSPSAGYTGELFF.

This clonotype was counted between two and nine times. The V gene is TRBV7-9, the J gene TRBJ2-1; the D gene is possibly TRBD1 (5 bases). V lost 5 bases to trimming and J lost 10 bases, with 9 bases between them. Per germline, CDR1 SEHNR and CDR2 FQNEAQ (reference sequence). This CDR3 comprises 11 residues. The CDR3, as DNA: TGTGCCAGCAGCCTCAACAGGGAGCAGTTCTTC. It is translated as CASSLNREQFF.

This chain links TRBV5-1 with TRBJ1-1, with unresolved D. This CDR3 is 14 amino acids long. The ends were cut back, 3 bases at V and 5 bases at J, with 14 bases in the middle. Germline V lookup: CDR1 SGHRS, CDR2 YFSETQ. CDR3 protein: CASSSRSGGTEAFF. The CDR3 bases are TGCGCCAGCAGCTCCCGTTCGGGTGGGACTGAAGCTTTCTTT.

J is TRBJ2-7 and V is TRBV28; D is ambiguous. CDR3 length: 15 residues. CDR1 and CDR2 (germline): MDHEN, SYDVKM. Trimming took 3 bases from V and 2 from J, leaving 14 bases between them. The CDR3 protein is CASSFRSTPPYEQYF. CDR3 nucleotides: TGTGCCAGCAGTTTTAGGTCGACTCCACCCTACGAGCAGTACTTC.

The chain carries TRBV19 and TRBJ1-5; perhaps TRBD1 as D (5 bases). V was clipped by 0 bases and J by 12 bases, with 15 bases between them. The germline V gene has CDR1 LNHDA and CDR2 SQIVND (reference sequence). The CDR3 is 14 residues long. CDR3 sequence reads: CASSIDGGARRQHF. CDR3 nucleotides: TGTGCCAGTAGTATAGATGGCGGGGCCAGGCGCCAGCATTTT.

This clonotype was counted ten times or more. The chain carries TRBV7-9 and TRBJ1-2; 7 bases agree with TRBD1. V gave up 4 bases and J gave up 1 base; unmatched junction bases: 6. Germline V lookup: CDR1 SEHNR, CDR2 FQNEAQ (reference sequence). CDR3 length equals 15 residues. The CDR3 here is CASSSSTGINYGYTF. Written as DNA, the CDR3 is TGTGCCAGCAGCTCCTCGACAGGGATTAACTATGGCTACACCTTC.

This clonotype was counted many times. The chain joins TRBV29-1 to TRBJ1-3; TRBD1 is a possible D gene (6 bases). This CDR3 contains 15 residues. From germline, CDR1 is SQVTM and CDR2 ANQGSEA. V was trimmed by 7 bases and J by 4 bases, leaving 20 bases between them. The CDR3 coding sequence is TGCAGCGCTCAACTTGGGCAGGGGATGGGAAACACCATATATTTT. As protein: CSAQLGQGMGNTIYF. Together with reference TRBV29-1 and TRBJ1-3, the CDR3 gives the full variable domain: SAVISQKPSRDICQRGTSLTIQCQVDSQVTMMFWYRQQPGQSLTLIATANQGSEATYESGFVIDKFPISRPNLTFSTLTVSNMSPEDSSIYLCSAQLGQGMGNTIYFGEGSWLTVV.